This note documents a single T cell receptor (beta chain) sequence. No antigen is known for it. This sample stems from a study of OX40 agonist ivuxolimab in advanced cancers. Using immunoSEQ multiplex PCR, the repertoire was profiled, and TCRdb retains in-frame clones only, with some absent. Of around 110,000 clones listed, 80% to 95% are singletons. Study-wide results and limits: Expanded clones were, on average, more numerous among CD8+ T cells than CD4+.

The receptor was derived from an adult with an advanced solid tumor such as melanoma, head and neck, liver or kidney cancer. This specimen consisted of CD4+ or CD8+ T cells sorted from blood, obtained in a trial of the OX40 agonist ivuxolimab.

Here the CDR3 DNA reads TGTGCCAGCAGCCTCCGGTCCCGCCAGCTAGCGGGAGGGGAGACCCAGTACTTC. Its protein is CASSLRSRQLAGGETQYF. This chain connects TRBV7-2 to TRBJ2-5, with 12 bases identical to TRBD2. Germline-derived CDR1 and CDR2 are SGHTA and FQGNSA. V shed 5 bases, J shed 5 bases, and the junction held 15 bases outside the gene matches. CDR3 length: 18 residues.